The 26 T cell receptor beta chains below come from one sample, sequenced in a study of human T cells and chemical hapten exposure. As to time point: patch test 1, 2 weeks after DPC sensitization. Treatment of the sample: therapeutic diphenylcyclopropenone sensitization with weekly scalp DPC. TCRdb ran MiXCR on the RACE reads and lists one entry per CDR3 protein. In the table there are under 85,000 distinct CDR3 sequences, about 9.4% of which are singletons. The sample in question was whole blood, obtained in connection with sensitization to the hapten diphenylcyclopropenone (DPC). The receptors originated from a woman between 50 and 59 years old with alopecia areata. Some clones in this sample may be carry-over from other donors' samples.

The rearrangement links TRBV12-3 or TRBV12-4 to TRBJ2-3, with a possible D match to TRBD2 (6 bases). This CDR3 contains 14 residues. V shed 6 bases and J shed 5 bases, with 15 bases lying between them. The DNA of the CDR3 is TGTGCCAGCAGCCGGGGACTCCCCGGAGATACGCAGTATTTT. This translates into CASSRGLPGDTQYF.

The CDR3 DNA reads as TGCAGCGTTGAAGAACAGGGGGTACGGGGCGAGCAGTACTTC. It is translated as CSVEEQGVRGEQYF. This rearrangement joins TRBV29-1 to TRBJ2-7, with 8 positions matching TRBD1. This CDR3 has 14 residues. The junction had 7 bases not matched to a gene; V was cut back by 0 bases and J by 6 bases. Germline CDR1 reads SQVTM; CDR2 reads ANQGSEA.

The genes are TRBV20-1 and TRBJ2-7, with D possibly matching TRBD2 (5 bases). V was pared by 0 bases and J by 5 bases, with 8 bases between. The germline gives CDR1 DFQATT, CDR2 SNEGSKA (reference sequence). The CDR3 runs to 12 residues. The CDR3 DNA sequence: TGCAGTGCTAGAGATCTGAGGGACGAGCAGTACTTC. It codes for CSARDLRDEQYF.

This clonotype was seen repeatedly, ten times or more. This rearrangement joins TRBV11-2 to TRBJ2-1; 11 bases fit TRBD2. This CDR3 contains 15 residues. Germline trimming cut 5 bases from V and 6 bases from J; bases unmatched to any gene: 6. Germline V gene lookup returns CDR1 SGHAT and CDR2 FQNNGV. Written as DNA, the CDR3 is TGTGCCAGCAGCCCCGGGCTAGCGGGAGGCAATGAGCAGTTCTTC. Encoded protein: CASSPGLAGGNEQFF. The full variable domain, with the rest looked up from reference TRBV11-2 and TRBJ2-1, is EAGVAQSPRYKIIEKRQSVAFWCNPISGHATLYWYQQILGQGPKLLIQFQNNGVVDDSQLPKDRFSAERLKGVDSTLKIQPAKLEDSAVYLCASSPGLAGGNEQFFGPGTRLTVL.

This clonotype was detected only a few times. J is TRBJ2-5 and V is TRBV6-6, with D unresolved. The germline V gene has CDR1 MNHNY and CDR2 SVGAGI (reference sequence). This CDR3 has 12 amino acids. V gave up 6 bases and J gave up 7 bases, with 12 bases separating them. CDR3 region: CASSTGALTQYF. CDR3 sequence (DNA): TGTGCCAGCAGCACCGGCGCCTTGACCCAGTACTTC.

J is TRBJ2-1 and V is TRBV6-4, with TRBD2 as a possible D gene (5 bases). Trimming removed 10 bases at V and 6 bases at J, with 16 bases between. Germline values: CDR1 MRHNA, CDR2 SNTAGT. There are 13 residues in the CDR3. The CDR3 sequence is CATGGSGSNEQFF. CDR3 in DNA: TGTGCCACCGGCGGGTCCGGCAGCAATGAGCAGTTCTTC.

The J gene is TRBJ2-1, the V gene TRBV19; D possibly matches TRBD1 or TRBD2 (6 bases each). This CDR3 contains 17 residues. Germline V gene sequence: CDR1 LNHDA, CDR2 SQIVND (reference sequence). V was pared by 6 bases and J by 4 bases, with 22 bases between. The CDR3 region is CASRLQGLHTSYNEQFF. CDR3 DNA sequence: TGTGCCAGTAGACTACAGGGACTCCACACTTCTTACAATGAGCAGTTCTTC.

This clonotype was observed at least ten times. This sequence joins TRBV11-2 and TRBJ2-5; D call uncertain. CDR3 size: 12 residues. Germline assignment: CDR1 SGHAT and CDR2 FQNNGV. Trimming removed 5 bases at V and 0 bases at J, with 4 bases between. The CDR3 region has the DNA TGTGCCAGCAGCGTCAACCAAGAGACCCAGTACTTC. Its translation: CASSVNQETQYF.

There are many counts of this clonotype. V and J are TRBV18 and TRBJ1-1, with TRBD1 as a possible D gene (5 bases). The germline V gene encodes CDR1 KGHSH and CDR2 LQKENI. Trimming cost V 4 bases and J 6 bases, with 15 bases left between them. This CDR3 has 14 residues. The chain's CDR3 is CASSRLDTGAEAFF. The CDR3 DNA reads TGTGCCAGCTCACGGCTGGACACCGGGGCTGAAGCTTTCTTT.

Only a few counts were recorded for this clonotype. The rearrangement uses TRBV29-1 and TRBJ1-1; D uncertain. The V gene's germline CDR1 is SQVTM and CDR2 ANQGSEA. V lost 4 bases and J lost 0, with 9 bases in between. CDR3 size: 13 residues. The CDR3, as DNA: TGCAGCGTTGGTGAACAACTGAACACTGAAGCTTTCTTT. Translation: CSVGEQLNTEAFF.

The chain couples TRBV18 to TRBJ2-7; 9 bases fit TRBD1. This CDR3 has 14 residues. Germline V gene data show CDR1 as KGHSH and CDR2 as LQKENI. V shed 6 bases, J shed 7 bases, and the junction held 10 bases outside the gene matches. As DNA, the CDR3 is TGTGCCAGCTCCGCTCGGACAGGGGAGGGTGAGCAGTACTTC. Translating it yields CASSARTGEGEQYF. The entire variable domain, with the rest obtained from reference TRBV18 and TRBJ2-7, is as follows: NAGVMQNPRHLVRRRGQEARLRCSPMKGHSHVYWYRQLPEEGLKFMVYLQKENIIDESGMPKERFSAEFPKEGPSILRIQQVVRGDSAAYFCASSARTGEGEQYFGPGTRLTVT.

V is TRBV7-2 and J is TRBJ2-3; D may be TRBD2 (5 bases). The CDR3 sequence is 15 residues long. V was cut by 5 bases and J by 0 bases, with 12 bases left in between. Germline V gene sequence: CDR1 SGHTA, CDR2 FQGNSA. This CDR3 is CASSPAGRSTDTQYF. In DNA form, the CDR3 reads TGTGCCAGCAGCCCTGCGGGCCGAAGCACAGATACGCAGTATTTT.

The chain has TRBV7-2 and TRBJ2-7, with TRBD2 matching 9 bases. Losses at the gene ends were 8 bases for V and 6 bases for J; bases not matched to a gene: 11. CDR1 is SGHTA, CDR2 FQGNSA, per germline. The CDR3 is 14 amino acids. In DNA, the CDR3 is TGTGCCAGCGGCGCCCCTAGCGGGAAGATCGAGCAGTACTTC. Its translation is CASGAPSGKIEQYF.

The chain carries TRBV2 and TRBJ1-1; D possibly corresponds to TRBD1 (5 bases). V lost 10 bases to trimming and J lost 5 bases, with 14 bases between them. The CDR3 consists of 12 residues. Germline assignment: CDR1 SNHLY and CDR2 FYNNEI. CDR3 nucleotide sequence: TGTGCCATAAGGGGAATCGGGACTGAAGCTTTCTTT. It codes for CAIRGIGTEAFF.

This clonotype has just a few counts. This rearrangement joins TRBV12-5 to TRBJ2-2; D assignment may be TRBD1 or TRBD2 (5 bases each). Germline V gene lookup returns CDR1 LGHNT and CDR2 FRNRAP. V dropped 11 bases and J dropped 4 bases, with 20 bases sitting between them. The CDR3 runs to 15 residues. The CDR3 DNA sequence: TGTGCTCCCCGCCGGAGGACATGGACCACCGGGGAGCTGTTTTTT. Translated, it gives CAPRRRTWTTGELFF.

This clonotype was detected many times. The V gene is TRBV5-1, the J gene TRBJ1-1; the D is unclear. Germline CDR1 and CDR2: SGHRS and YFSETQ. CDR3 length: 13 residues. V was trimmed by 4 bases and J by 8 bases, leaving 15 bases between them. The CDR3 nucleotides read TGCGCCAGCAGCCTCCATCGGACGGAAGAAGCTTTCTTT. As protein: CASSLHRTEEAFF. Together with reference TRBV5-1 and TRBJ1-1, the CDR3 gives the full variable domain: KAGVTQTPRYLIKTRGQQVTLSCSPISGHRSVSWYQQTPGQGLQFLFEYFSETQRNKGNFPGRFSGRQFSNSRSEMNVSTLELGDSALYLCASSLHRTEEAFFGQGTRLTVV.

The CDR3 nucleotides are TGTGCCAGCAGTTACCTGTCGGCGGGAGGCCAAGAGACCCAGTACTTC. Protein: CASSYLSAGGQETQYF. The chain is built from TRBV27 and TRBJ2-5, with 8 bases that match TRBD2. Germline loops: CDR1 MNHEY, CDR2 SMNVEV (reference sequence). The length of the CDR3 is 16 residues. The junction had 8 bases not matched to a gene; V was cut back by 4 bases and J by 1 base.

The CDR3 here is CASSSGLAGSEQYF. The CDR3 DNA follows: TGTGCCAGCAGTAGCGGACTAGCGGGAAGTGAGCAGTACTTC. The chain has TRBV6-5 and TRBJ2-7; 12 nucleotides line up with TRBD2. Germline V CDR1 and CDR2: MNHEY, SVGAGI. The V and J ends lost 5 bases and 7 bases, in that order; junction bases with no gene match: 6. The length of the CDR3 is 14 residues.

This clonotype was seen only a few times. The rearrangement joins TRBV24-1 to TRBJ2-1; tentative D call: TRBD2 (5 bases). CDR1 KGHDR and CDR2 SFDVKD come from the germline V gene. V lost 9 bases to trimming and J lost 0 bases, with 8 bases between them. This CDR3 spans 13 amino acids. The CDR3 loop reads CATSRDSYNEQFF. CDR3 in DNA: TGTGCCACCTCTCGGGACTCCTACAATGAGCAGTTCTTC.

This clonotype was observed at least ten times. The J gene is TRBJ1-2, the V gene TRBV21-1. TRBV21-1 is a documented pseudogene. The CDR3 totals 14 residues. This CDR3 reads CASSTQRSLGGYTF. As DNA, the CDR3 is TGTGCCAGCAGCACCCAGAGGAGCTTGGGCGGCTACACCTTC.

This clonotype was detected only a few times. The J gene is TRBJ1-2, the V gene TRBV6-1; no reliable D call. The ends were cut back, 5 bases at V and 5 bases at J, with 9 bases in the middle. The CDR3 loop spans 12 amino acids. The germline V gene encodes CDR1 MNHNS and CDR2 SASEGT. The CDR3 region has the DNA TGTGCCAGCAGTCTCACGTATTATGGCTACACCTTC. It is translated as CASSLTYYGYTF.

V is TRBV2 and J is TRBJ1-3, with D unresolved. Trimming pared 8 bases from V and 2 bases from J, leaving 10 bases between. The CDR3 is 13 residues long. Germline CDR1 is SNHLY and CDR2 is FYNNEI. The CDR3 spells CASLQVAGNTIYF. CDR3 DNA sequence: TGTGCCAGCCTCCAGGTAGCTGGAAACACCATATATTTT.

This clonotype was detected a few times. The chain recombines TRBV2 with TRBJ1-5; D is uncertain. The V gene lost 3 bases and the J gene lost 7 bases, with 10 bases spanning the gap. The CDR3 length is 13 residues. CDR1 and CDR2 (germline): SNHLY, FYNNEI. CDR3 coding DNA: TGTGCCAGCAGTGAGCGCTGGAGACAGCCCCAGCATTTT. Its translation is CASSERWRQPQHF.

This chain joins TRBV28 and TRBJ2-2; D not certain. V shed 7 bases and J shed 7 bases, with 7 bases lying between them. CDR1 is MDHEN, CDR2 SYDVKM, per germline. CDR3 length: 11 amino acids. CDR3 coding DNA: TGTGCCAGCACCCTGAACGGGGAGCTGTTTTTT. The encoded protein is CASTLNGELFF.

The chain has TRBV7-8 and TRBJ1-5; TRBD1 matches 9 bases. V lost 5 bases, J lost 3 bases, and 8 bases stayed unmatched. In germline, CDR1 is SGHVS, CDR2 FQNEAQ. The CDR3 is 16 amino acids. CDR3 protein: CASSQLTGGVNQPQHF. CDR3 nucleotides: TGTGCCAGCAGCCAACTGACAGGGGGAGTCAATCAGCCCCAGCATTTT.

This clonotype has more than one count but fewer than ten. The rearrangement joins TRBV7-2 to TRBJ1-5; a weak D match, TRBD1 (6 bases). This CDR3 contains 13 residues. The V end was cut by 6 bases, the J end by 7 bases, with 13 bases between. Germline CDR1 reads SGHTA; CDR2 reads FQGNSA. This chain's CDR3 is CASRTGWNQPQHF. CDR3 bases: TGTGCCAGCAGAACAGGGTGGAACCAGCCCCAGCATTTT.